This T cell receptor (beta chain) originates from a study of CD8 T cells in ankylosing spondylitis. Findings of the study overall: Clones tied to disease were said to be significantly enriched in matched ankylosing spondylitis synovial fluid.

In TCRdb, the 5' RACE reads were re-called with MiXCR into one record per CDR3 protein. This table has about 360,000 distinct CDR3 sequences, under 15% appearing once. Of note for this clonotype: Its antigen is unknown.

The CDR3 length is 17 residues. After removal of 4 bases from V and 5 bases from J, the junction contained 9 bases not matched to a gene. Germline V CDR1 and CDR2: SGHRS, YFSETQ. This chain connects TRBV5-1 to TRBJ2-5; 15 bases are shared with TRBD2. Sequencing was performed on blood, either unsorted or a sorted T cell fraction (not recorded which). The clonotype originates from a male donor with ankylosing spondylitis or in good health (not recorded which). CDR3 nucleotides: TGCGCCAGCAGCCCTCGGACTAGCGGGGGGGCCTATGAGACCCAGTACTTC. Its protein product is CASSPRTSGGAYETQYF.